Listed here are 16 T cell receptor beta chains from one sample, sequenced in a study of blood T cell repertoires in COVID-19 (dated by TCRdb to 2020 to 2021). Libraries were made using the immunoSEQ multiplex PCR assay. This immuneACCESS table, as held by TCRdb, lists in-frame sequences with V and J called but not all clones. Of the missing ones, under half trace to an unresolved V gene in checked studies; the others have no known cause. Counted in this sample were approximately 220,000 clones; roughly 84% of them appeared once. Around 3% of the sample comes from the top ten. Sequencing used peripheral blood. All receptors derive from a man between 45 and 60 years old who had recovered from COVID-19.

J is TRBJ1-2 and V is TRBV5-1; perhaps TRBD1 as D (5 bases). Trimming took 0 bases from V and 4 from J, leaving 16 bases between them. Germline V gene data show CDR1 as SGHRS and CDR2 as YFSETQ. This CDR3 is 16 amino acids long. CDR3 region: CASSLEGGGGGYGYTF. The DNA for the CDR3 is TGCGCCAGCAGCTTGGAGGGTGGCGGCGGGGGCTATGGCTACACCTTC.

The chain joins TRBV27 to TRBJ2-2; possible D gene TRBD1, 6 bases. V was pared by 4 bases and J by 0 bases, with 9 bases between. Germline V gene sequence: CDR1 MNHEY, CDR2 SMNVEV (reference sequence). The CDR3 is 15 amino acids. The CDR3 is CASSSRDTNTGELFF. CDR3 DNA sequence: TGTGCCAGCAGTTCCCGGGACACGAACACCGGGGAGCTGTTTTTT.

DNA of the CDR3: TGTGCCAGCAGCCCACGCCTAGCGGGAGGTACAGATACGCAGTATTTT. Translating it yields CASSPRLAGGTDTQYF. This chain joins TRBV5-4 and TRBJ2-3; 11 bases are shared with TRBD2. V lost 4 bases to trimming and J lost 3 bases; unmatched junction nucleotides: 7. The CDR3 is made up of 16 amino acids. Looked up from germline, CDR1 is SGHNT and CDR2 is YYREEE (reference sequence).

This clone was observed a handful of times. The chain recombines TRBV27 with TRBJ2-7; 11 positions agree with TRBD2. The V gene's germline CDR1 is MNHEY and CDR2 SMNVEV (reference sequence). Trimming removed 5 bases from V and 4 bases from J; junction bases left unmatched: 7. This CDR3 comprises 15 residues. DNA of the CDR3: TGTGCCAGCAGTATGAGACTAGCGGGACCTTACGAGCAGTACTTC. Its protein product is CASSMRLAGPYEQYF.

The rearrangement links TRBV28 to TRBJ2-3, with 7 nucleotides matching TRBD2. V shed 0 bases, J shed 0 bases, and the junction held 9 bases outside the gene matches. The CDR3 loop spans 18 amino acids. Germline-derived CDR1 and CDR2 are MDHEN and SYDVKM. The CDR3 sequence: CASSLWGGGGSSTDTQYF. The DNA of the CDR3 is TGTGCCAGCAGTTTATGGGGGGGAGGCGGGAGCAGCACAGATACGCAGTATTTT. Complete variable domain (other parts from reference TRBV28 and TRBJ2-3): DVKVTQSSRYLVKRTGEKVFLECVQDMDHENMFWYRQDPGLGLRLIYFSYDVKMKEKGDIPEGYSVSREKKERFSLILESASTNQTSMYLCASSLWGGGGSSTDTQYFGPGTRLTVL.

The gene calls are TRBV7-9 and TRBJ2-7; D perhaps matches TRBD2 (7 bases). Trimming stripped 4 bases from V and 7 bases from J, with 14 bases between. The CDR3 is 13 amino acids. Germline V lookup: CDR1 SEHNR, CDR2 FQNEAQ (reference sequence). Here the CDR3 DNA reads TGTGCCAGCAGCTCTCGGGGGGCGGGAGAGCAGTACTTC. Protein product: CASSSRGAGEQYF.

The V gene is TRBV7-9, the J gene TRBJ1-5, with 10 bases matching TRBD1. After removal of 3 bases from V and 7 bases from J, the junction contained 6 bases not matched to a gene. This CDR3 is 15 amino acids long. The germline V gene has CDR1 SEHNR and CDR2 FQNEAQ (reference sequence). The DNA of the CDR3 is TGTGCCAGCAGCTTGGGGGACAGGGGAAAGCAGCCCCAGCATTTT. The encoded protein is CASSLGDRGKQPQHF.

The genes are TRBV6-1 and TRBJ2-7, with 7 nucleotides matching TRBD1. The CDR3 is made up of 16 amino acids. Germline CDR1 and CDR2: MNHNS and SASEGT. V lost 0 bases to trimming and J lost 2 bases; unmatched junction nucleotides: 7. The CDR3 nucleotides read TGTGCCAGCAGTGAAGCGGCGGACAGGCAAACCTACGAGCAGTACTTC. Translated: CASSEAADRQTYEQYF.

The J gene is TRBJ2-4, the V gene TRBV10-3, with 10 nucleotides matching TRBD1. The CDR3 loop spans 14 amino acids. From germline, CDR1 is ENHRY and CDR2 SYGVKD. The V gene end was trimmed by 7 bases and the J gene end by 8 bases; junction bases not matched to a gene: 8. CDR3 coding DNA: TGTGCCATCAAATCCGGGACAGGGGCAGACATTCAGTACTTC. The encoded protein is CAIKSGTGADIQYF.

The sample holds one count of this clone. The chain is built from TRBV5-1 and TRBJ2-4; 7 bases are a match to TRBD1. The length of the CDR3 is 17 residues. Germline CDR1 and CDR2: SGHRS and YFSETQ. The V and J ends lost 0 bases and 0 bases, in that order; junction bases with no gene match: 6. The CDR3 protein is CASSLDGQGVAKNIQYF. The DNA for the CDR3 is TGCGCCAGCAGCTTGGATGGGCAGGGGGTAGCCAAAAACATTCAGTACTTC.

The CDR3 region has the DNA TGTGCCAGTAGTTTACTAGCCGGGGAGCTGTTTTTT. Residues: CASSLLAGELFF. This rearrangement joins TRBV19 to TRBJ2-2, with a weak D call TRBD2 (5 bases). V was trimmed by 5 bases and J by 6 bases, leaving 7 bases between them. The CDR3 is made up of 12 amino acids. Germline V CDR1 and CDR2: LNHDA, SQIVND (reference sequence).

This clone was counted a single time. V is TRBV11-2 and J is TRBJ2-7, with TRBD2 matching 7 bases. The V and J ends lost 1 base and 1 base, in that order; junction bases with no gene match: 7. The CDR3 consists of 16 residues. Germline CDR1 is SGHAT and CDR2 is FQNNGV. The CDR3 spells CASSLGTQRGSYEQYF. The CDR3, as DNA: TGTGCCAGCAGCTTAGGTACACAGCGGGGATCCTACGAGCAGTACTTC.

The rearrangement joins TRBV29-1 to TRBJ1-2, with D tentatively TRBD1 (6 bases). CDR3 length: 14 amino acids. Germline-derived CDR1 and CDR2 are SQVTM and ANQGSEA. V lost 2 bases and J lost 5, with 15 bases in between. The CDR3 loop reads CSVEPAGAIYGYTF. CDR3 sequence (DNA): TGCAGCGTTGAACCGGCAGGGGCGATTTATGGCTACACCTTC.

The V and J genes are TRBV18 and TRBJ1-1; D unresolved. Trimming shortened V by 1 base and J by 4 bases, and 10 bases separated the two germline ends. CDR3 size: 14 residues. In germline, CDR1 is KGHSH, CDR2 LQKENI. This CDR3 reads CASSPREGVTEAFF. DNA of the CDR3: TGTGCCAGCTCACCACGCGAGGGTGTCACTGAAGCTTTCTTT.

V and J are TRBV7-9 and TRBJ2-3; tentative D call: TRBD2 (5 bases). The germline V gene has CDR1 SEHNR and CDR2 FQNEAQ (reference sequence). The germline V and J ends were trimmed by 1 base and 2 bases, with 13 bases remaining between them. This CDR3 spans 16 amino acids. The CDR3, as DNA: TGTGCCAGCAGCTTAGGGTCGGGGATTATCACAGATACGCAGTATTTT. Translation gives CASSLGSGIITDTQYF.

The chain couples TRBV5-1 to TRBJ1-6, with TRBD1 matching 11 bases. Per germline, CDR1 SGHRS and CDR2 YFSETQ. Losses at the gene ends were 5 bases for V and 7 bases for J; bases not matched to a gene: 8. This CDR3 has 16 residues. CDR3 nucleotide sequence: TGCGCCAGCAGATTTCGGACAGGGGGCGCGAATTCACCCCTCCACTTT. Protein product: CASRFRTGGANSPLHF.